This T cell receptor (beta chain) came from a study of CD8+ T cells in alopecia areata. Study information: In an open-label trial, patients got 5 to 10 mg tofacitinib twice daily. Study results and limitations: Sharing of TCR sequences between patients (possibly for HLA-related reasons) was less clear than in mice. A great number of expanded lesional clones endured in scalp and blood during tofacitinib.

This clone came up a few times. Its target is unknown. This CDR3 is also generated by other DNA sequences in the sample. CDR1 is SGHRS, CDR2 YFSETQ, per germline. The CDR3 is 14 residues long. The V and J ends lost 1 base and 5 bases, in that order; junction bases with no gene match: 4. After isolation, RNA underwent reverse transcription to generate cDNA as the sequencing template. TCRdb's copy holds only in-frame clones and misses some; the assay was immunoSEQ multiplex PCR. The sample records about 180,000 clones, approximately 51% being singletons. The treatment is: oral pan-JAK inhibitor, 5-10 mg twice daily. Samples from alopecia areata patients were lesional scalp punch biopsies and peripheral blood.

The J gene is TRBJ2-5, the V gene TRBV5-1; 8 bases are shared with TRBD1. The starting material was CD8+ T cells sorted from blood, obtained around week 53, from a patient treated with tofacitinib. This TCR was recovered from a human donor with alopecia areata. The CDR3 DNA reads as TGCGCCAGCAGCTTGACAGGGGGTGAGGAGACCCAGTACTTC. It codes for CASSLTGGEETQYF.